Following are 23 T cell receptor beta chains from one sample sequenced in a study of regulatory T cells in long-lasting Graves disease. The authors built TCR beta libraries using iRepertoire HTBI primers and Arm-PCR of CDR3 regions. TCRdb called the multiplex PCR reads again in MiXCR, with one record for every CDR3 protein. The sample has approximately 360,000 distinct CDR3 sequences; roughly 25% are singletons. Time point here: persistent/refractory GD, antithyroid drugs over 5 years with positive TRAb. RNA isolated from PBMCs was used to make the TCR library. The sample here was peripheral blood mononuclear cells (PBMCs), taken when the disease was refractory, from a patient treated with antithyroid drugs. All receptors derive from a woman aged 40-49 years with Graves disease.

This clonotype was counted many times. The rearrangement links TRBV20-1 to TRBJ1-1; TRBD1 aligns across 9 bases. The ends lost 5 bases at V and 4 bases at J; junction bases unmatched: 5. The germline gives CDR1 DFQATT, CDR2 SNEGSKA (reference sequence). This CDR3 is 13 amino acids long. The CDR3 is CSAWTGESTEAFF. In DNA, the CDR3 is TGCAGTGCTTGGACAGGGGAGAGCACTGAAGCTTTCTTT.

Many counts were recorded for this clonotype. One base away lies a much larger clone, so this may be a sequencing read error. This rearrangement joins TRBV2 to TRBJ2-7; 10 positions match TRBD2. J lost 4 bases, V lost 6 bases, and 6 bases had no gene match. This CDR3 contains 14 residues. The germline V gene encodes CDR1 SNHLY and CDR2 FYNNEI. The CDR3: CASRGASGRYEQYF. Written as DNA, the CDR3 is TGTGCCAGCAGGGGGGCTAGCGGGAGATACGAGCAGTACTTC.

V is TRBV20-1 and J is TRBJ2-7; 9 bases align to TRBD1. Unmatched junction bases numbered 14, after V lost 2 bases and J lost 6 bases. The germline V gene encodes CDR1 DFQATT and CDR2 SNEGSKA (reference sequence). This CDR3 has 16 amino acids. The CDR3 region has the DNA TGCAGTGCTAGACCCACCGGGACAGGGCGGGCAGGCGAGCAGTACTTC. Its translation is CSARPTGTGRAGEQYF.

The chain carries TRBV20-1 and TRBJ2-7; D possibly uses TRBD1 or TRBD2 (6 bases each). Germline V gives CDR1 DFQATT, CDR2 SNEGSKA (reference sequence). CDR3 length: 15 residues. V lost 3 bases, J lost 5 bases, and 20 bases lay in between. In nucleotides, the CDR3 is TGCAGTGCTAGTGCTTTATGGGGGGCCCGGGACGAGCAGTACTTC. It is translated as CSASALWGARDEQYF.

This clonotype was seen ten or more times. The chain uses TRBV7-9 and TRBJ1-1; a weak D match, TRBD1 (5 bases). CDR1 SEHNR and CDR2 FQNEAQ come from the germline V gene (reference sequence). The V end lost 4 bases, the J end lost 4 bases, and 13 bases lay between the germline ends. The length of the CDR3 is 14 residues. The CDR3 bases are TGTGCCAGCAGCTGGCGGGGGTCGGGCACTGAAGCTTTCTTT. Amino acid sequence: CASSWRGSGTEAFF.

In its sample, this clonotype was seen many times. The rearrangement links TRBV19 to TRBJ1-1, with D perhaps TRBD1 (6 bases). V lost 4 bases and J 1 base, leaving 19 bases between the germline ends. There are 17 residues in the CDR3. Germline CDR1 is LNHDA and CDR2 is SQIVND (reference sequence). In DNA, the CDR3 is TGTGCCAGTAGTACCGTGAGGGGGGGCGGATCGAACACTGAAGCTTTCTTT. This encodes CASSTVRGGGSNTEAFF.

The chain uses TRBV2 and TRBJ2-4; D not resolved. The V and J ends lost 4 bases and 0 bases respectively, with 10 bases between them. Germline CDR1 and CDR2: SNHLY and FYNNEI. This CDR3 is built from 15 residues. CDR3 DNA: TGTGCCAGCAGTGGACTCCCCGAAGCCAAAAACATTCAGTACTTC. This sequence encodes CASSGLPEAKNIQYF.

This clonotype has a count of ten or more. The genes are TRBV6-1 and TRBJ2-3; 7 bases are shared with TRBD2. Germline V gives CDR1 MNHNS, CDR2 SASEGT. This CDR3 spans 12 amino acids. Trimming at V came to 8 bases and at J to 6 bases, leaving 5 bases not matched to a gene. CDR3 bases: TGTGCCAGCGGGGGGGACGTGGATACGCAGTATTTT. Its protein is CASGGDVDTQYF.

There are many counts of this clonotype. The chain joins TRBV12-3 or TRBV12-4 to TRBJ2-5; D remains unclear. The CDR3 is 14 residues long. The ends were cut back, 2 bases at V and 9 bases at J, with 16 bases in the middle. The CDR3 DNA follows: TGTGCCAGCAGTTTACGCGAAGGGCGCGCGTCCCAGTACTTC. This sequence encodes CASSLREGRASQYF.

This clonotype was counted ten times or more. V and J are TRBV2 and TRBJ2-7; D possibly corresponds to TRBD1 (6 bases). V lost 6 bases to trimming and J lost 4 bases, with 13 bases between them. Germline V gene lookup returns CDR1 SNHLY and CDR2 FYNNEI. CDR3 length: 13 residues. The CDR3 protein is CASRAGVLYEQYF. The CDR3 DNA is TGTGCCAGCAGGGCAGGGGTTCTTTACGAGCAGTACTTC.

The chain links TRBV9 to TRBJ1-5; the match to TRBD1 covers 7 bases. This CDR3 is built from 15 residues. Germline V gives CDR1 SGDLS, CDR2 YYNGEE. Losses at the gene ends were 1 base for V and 5 bases for J; bases not matched to a gene: 6. Here the CDR3 reads CASSVPPTGHQPQHF. DNA for the CDR3: TGTGCCAGCAGCGTACCTCCGACAGGGCATCAGCCCCAGCATTTT.

The V and J genes are TRBV20-1 and TRBJ2-3, with 9 bases that match TRBD2. The V gene end was trimmed by 0 bases and the J gene end by 2 bases; junction bases not matched to a gene: 6. Germline assignment: CDR1 DFQATT and CDR2 SNEGSKA (reference sequence). The CDR3 runs to 16 residues. This CDR3 reads CSARDLGGRATDTQYF. DNA for the CDR3: TGCAGTGCTAGAGATCTCGGCGGGAGGGCCACAGATACGCAGTATTTT.

This clonotype was picked up many times. The CDR3 nucleotides read TGTGCCAGCAGCTTAGAACTAGCGGGCCTCCAAGAGACCCAGTACTTC. Residues: CASSLELAGLQETQYF. V usage is TRBV11-2 and J usage is TRBJ2-5; 9 bases match TRBD2. The CDR3 runs to 16 residues. V gave up 0 bases and J gave up 1 base; unmatched junction bases: 3. Germline CDR1 reads SGHAT; CDR2 reads FQNNGV.

The V gene is TRBV9, the J gene TRBJ1-2; 10 bases match TRBD1. Germline-derived CDR1 and CDR2 are SGDLS and YYNGEE. The V gene end was trimmed by 3 bases and the J gene end by 5 bases; junction bases not matched to a gene: 10. This CDR3 is 16 amino acids long. CDR3 coding DNA: TGTGCCAGCAGCGCCGCCACCGGGACAGGGGTATATGGCTACACCTTC. It is translated as CASSAATGTGVYGYTF.

This clonotype was counted ten times or more. The gene calls are TRBV2 and TRBJ2-6; 8 bases align to TRBD1. V lost 2 bases and J lost 1; bases outside the gene matches: 4. This CDR3 has 17 amino acids. Germline V gene data show CDR1 as SNHLY and CDR2 as FYNNEI. CDR3 nucleotide sequence: TGTGCCAGCAGTGAAATGGGGACAGGTTCTGGGGCCAACGTCCTGACTTTC. Its protein is CASSEMGTGSGANVLTF. The variable domain in full, completed from reference TRBV2 and TRBJ2-6, reads EPEVTQTPSHQVTQMGQEVILRCVPISNHLYFYWYRQILGQKVEFLVSFYNNEISEKSEIFDDQFSVERPDGSNFTLKIRSTKLEDSAMYFCASSEMGTGSGANVLTFGAGSRLTVL.

This clonotype was counted many times. The chain joins TRBV28 to TRBJ2-7, with D hard to call. CDR3 size: 14 residues. CDR1 and CDR2 from the germline V gene are MDHEN and SYDVKM. The V gene lost 1 base and the J gene lost 0 bases, with 7 bases spanning the gap. The CDR3 here is CASSLFGYSYEQYF. The CDR3 DNA sequence: TGTGCCAGCAGTTTATTCGGATACTCCTACGAGCAGTACTTC.

This clonotype was detected ten times or more. This rearrangement joins TRBV6-5 to TRBJ1-1; D perhaps matches TRBD1 (5 bases). Germline CDR1 and CDR2: MNHEY and SVGAGI. CDR3 length: 12 residues. The V gene lost 4 bases and the J gene lost 8 bases, with 11 bases spanning the gap. DNA for the CDR3: TGTGCCAGCAGTTCAGGGACGGCCGAAGCTTTCTTT. It specifies CASSSGTAEAFF.

This clonotype occurred many times. The chain links TRBV2 to TRBJ2-2; 8 bases map to TRBD2. The trim removed 6 bases at V and 5 bases at J, leaving 8 bases unmatched. The CDR3 has 15 residues. Germline V CDR1 and CDR2: SNHLY, FYNNEI. The CDR3 DNA sequence: TGTGCCAGCAGCTACGTTAGCGGGGTAACCGGGGAGCTGTTTTTT. This gives the protein CASSYVSGVTGELFF.

There are many counts of this clonotype. The chain couples TRBV28 to TRBJ2-5; possibly TRBD2 for D (5 bases). Germline CDR1 is MDHEN and CDR2 is SYDVKM. The CDR3 totals 15 residues. Trimming pared 5 bases from V and 0 bases from J, leaving 13 bases between. The CDR3: CASSIGNPYQETQYF. CDR3 DNA: TGTGCCAGCAGTATCGGGAACCCATACCAAGAGACCCAGTACTTC.

This clonotype was detected only a few times. This sequence joins TRBV20-1 and TRBJ2-7; TRBD1 agrees at 8 bases. After removal of 1 base from V and 3 bases from J, the junction contained 5 bases not matched to a gene. In germline, CDR1 is DFQATT, CDR2 SNEGSKA (reference sequence). CDR3 size: 14 residues. CDR3 amino acids: CSARAGTGFYEQYF. DNA for the CDR3: TGCAGTGCTAGAGCCGGGACAGGATTCTACGAGCAGTACTTC.

The table lists this clonotype with many counts. The genes are TRBV28 and TRBJ2-2, with TRBD2 identical over 8 bases. Germline assignment: CDR1 MDHEN and CDR2 SYDVKM. The J segment lost 10 bases and the V segment lost 6 bases, leaving 13 bases of the junction unmatched. CDR3 length: 15 amino acids. Here the CDR3 reads CASRTVGAGGKELFF. CDR3 DNA sequence: TGTGCCAGCAGGACTGTCGGGGCGGGAGGCAAGGAGCTGTTTTTT.

This clonotype was counted at least ten times. This rearrangement joins TRBV20-1 to TRBJ1-4; TRBD1 aligns across 7 bases. The CDR3 sequence is 14 residues long. In germline, CDR1 is DFQATT, CDR2 SNEGSKA (reference sequence). Trimming removed 0 bases from V and 7 bases from J; junction bases left unmatched: 5. CDR3: CSAREWQGGEKLFF. CDR3 nucleotides: TGCAGTGCTAGAGAGTGGCAGGGGGGTGAAAAACTGTTTTTT.

The table lists this clonotype with many counts. The chain uses TRBV7-2 and TRBJ1-5; tentatively, D is TRBD1 (5 bases). CDR3 length equals 15 residues. Germline V lookup: CDR1 SGHTA, CDR2 FQGNSA. The V gene lost 1 base and the J gene lost 5 bases, with 12 bases spanning the gap. CDR3 sequence reads: CASSLVTADYQPQHF. CDR3 DNA: TGTGCCAGCAGCTTAGTGACAGCTGATTATCAGCCCCAGCATTTT.